These T cell receptor beta chains were read from a single sample in a study of cytomegalovirus exposure and HLA in healthy donors. Only in-frame clones appear in the TCRdb table, and some are missing; sequencing was by immunoSEQ multiplex PCR. The table records about 150,000 clones, over 75% of them present only once. The sequenced sample was PBMCs. These receptors all come from a man in his fifties in good health and CMV-seropositive. Both conserved end residues are trimmed from each CDR3. Each record gives: J gene, clone size, V gene, CDR3 protein. Clone size is shown for a subset of rows, as once, few, many or a class of expanded clone.

>TRBJ2-1|NA|TRBV12-5
ASVPDRGTYNEQF
>TRBJ2-1|NA|TRBV5-1
ASSSRGFGNEQF
>TRBJ2-3|NA|TRBV5-6
ASSLWRGSTDTQY
>TRBJ2-1|NA|TRBV19
ASSMSGGGEQF
>TRBJ2-2|once|TRBV11-2
ASSPNWSGELF
>TRBJ2-6|NA|TRBV5-1
ASGAGGVIGANVLT
>TRBJ2-5|NA|TRBV5-1
ASSPSEGAATQY
>TRBJ2-5|NA|TRBV5-1
ASSFLDSESETQY
>TRBJ2-1|NA|TRBV7-2
ASSLGGRLAEQF
>TRBJ1-4|NA|TRBV5-5
ASSLVGQGRNEKLF
>TRBJ2-7|NA|TRBV28
ASRGSYEQY
>TRBJ2-7|NA|TRBV5-1
ASSLGLAEGEQY
>TRBJ1-1|NA|TRBV5-4
ASSLVGTANTEAF
>TRBJ1-2|NA|TRBV14
ASSSGLRYGYT
>TRBJ2-1|few|TRBV9
ASSVGSGYNEQF